The 29 T cell receptor beta chains given below trace back to one sample, sequenced in a study of OX40 agonist ivuxolimab in advanced cancers. Only in-frame clones appear in the TCRdb table, and some are missing; sequencing was by immunoSEQ multiplex PCR. The sample comprises 55,000 to 85,000 clones, approximately 86% of which are singletons, and approximately 0.73% rests with the top ten. The material was CD4+ or CD8+ T cells sorted from blood, obtained in a trial of the OX40 agonist ivuxolimab. These receptors all come from an adult with an advanced solid tumor such as melanoma, head and neck, liver or kidney cancer.

This chain links TRBV5-1 with TRBJ2-7; 8 bases match TRBD2. Unmatched junction bases numbered 7, after V lost 2 bases and J lost 3 bases. CDR3 length: 15 residues. CDR1 is SGHRS, CDR2 YFSETQ, per germline. The CDR3 loop reads CASSLRAGGDYEQYF. The CDR3 DNA reads TGCGCCAGCAGCTTACGGGCGGGGGGAGACTACGAGCAGTACTTC.

The rearrangement links TRBV4-1 to TRBJ2-7, with 8 positions matching TRBD2. With 3 bases clipped from V and 3 bases from J, the junction kept 16 bases outside the gene matches. CDR1 MGHRA and CDR2 YSYEKL come from the germline V gene. The CDR3 runs to 18 residues. The CDR3 DNA is TGCGCCAGCAGCCACATTTCCCTCCGACTAGCGTTGGACTACGAGCAGTACTTC. Amino acids: CASSHISLRLALDYEQYF.

The V call is TRBV12-5, the J call TRBJ2-1; D is possibly TRBD2 (6 bases). The V end lost 0 bases, the J end lost 0 bases, and 12 bases lay between the germline ends. The CDR3 is made up of 17 amino acids. Germline-derived CDR1 and CDR2 are LGHNT and FRNRAP. Written as DNA, the CDR3 is TGTGCTAGTGGTTTGGTACCTCGGGGGAGCTCCTACAATGAGCAGTTCTTC. Residues: CASGLVPRGSSYNEQFF.

This sequence joins TRBV7-9 and TRBJ2-1, with 8 bases that match TRBD2. The V segment lost 6 bases and the J segment 0 bases; nucleotides outside the gene matches: 4. This CDR3 comprises 15 residues. Germline V gene lookup returns CDR1 SEHNR and CDR2 FQNEAQ (reference sequence). In nucleotides, the CDR3 is TGTGCCAGCAGACCCCGGGGGGGCTCCTACAATGAGCAGTTCTTC. Translated, it gives CASRPRGGSYNEQFF.

The V call is TRBV7-2, the J call TRBJ2-1; tentatively, D is TRBD2 (6 bases). This CDR3 is 15 amino acids long. The V gene lost 5 bases and the J gene lost 8 bases, with 19 bases spanning the gap. The germline CDR1 and CDR2 sequences are SGHTA and FQGNSA. The CDR3 loop reads CASSPSGAASDEQFF. The CDR3 region has the DNA TGTGCCAGCAGCCCCTCGGGAGCCGCCAGTGATGAGCAGTTCTTC.

This clone was picked up one time. This rearrangement joins TRBV27 to TRBJ1-6; D gene ambiguous. The germline V and J ends were trimmed by 5 bases and 10 bases, with 12 bases remaining between them. The CDR3 has 13 residues. Germline values: CDR1 MNHEY, CDR2 SMNVEV (reference sequence). CDR3: CASSGVLRSPLHF. CDR3 DNA: TGTGCCAGCAGTGGGGTCCTCAGGTCACCCCTCCACTTT.

This clone has a single count. The V gene is TRBV18, the J gene TRBJ1-5; D might be TRBD1 (5 bases). This CDR3 region has 14 residues. Germline CDR1 reads KGHSH; CDR2 reads LQKENI. V dropped 2 bases and J dropped 2 bases, with 7 bases sitting between them. Here the CDR3 DNA reads TGTGCCAGCTCACCAACAGGACGCAATCAGCCCCAGCATTTT. Translation gives CASSPTGRNQPQHF.

The CDR3 bases are TGCGCCAGTAAACCTACCGGGGACAGCAGCACAGATACGCAGTATTTT. Translating it yields CASKPTGDSSTDTQYF. The chain links TRBV5-1 to TRBJ2-3, with 7 positions matching TRBD1. The CDR3 has 16 residues. Germline V gives CDR1 SGHRS, CDR2 YFSETQ. The trim removed 8 bases at V and 0 bases at J, leaving 12 bases unmatched.

The chain joins TRBV6-1 to TRBJ2-7, with D hard to call. Germline V CDR1 and CDR2: MNHNS, SASEGT. The CDR3 totals 14 residues. Trimming removed 5 bases at V and 6 bases at J, with 17 bases between. For the CDR3, the DNA is TGTGCCAGCAGTCCAAGCGCCGGTCGCCTCGAGCAGTACTTC. As protein: CASSPSAGRLEQYF.

The chain carries TRBV5-6 and TRBJ2-3; possibly TRBD1 for D (6 bases). The V and J ends lost 4 bases and 6 bases respectively, with 18 bases between them. CDR3 length: 15 amino acids. Per germline, CDR1 SGHDT and CDR2 YYEEEE. The DNA for the CDR3 is TGTGCCAGCAGCCCCGCACAGGGTTTCGGCGATACGCAGTATTTT. Translated: CASSPAQGFGDTQYF.

The rearrangement joins TRBV9 to TRBJ2-5; weak D call: TRBD1 (6 bases). Trimming stripped 2 bases from V and 4 bases from J, with 9 bases between. The CDR3 is 13 residues long. Germline values: CDR1 SGDLS, CDR2 YYNGEE. The CDR3 DNA sequence: TGTGCCAGCAGCGTGGGACACCTAGAGACCCAGTACTTC. Translating it yields CASSVGHLETQYF.

The V gene is TRBV18, the J gene TRBJ2-3, with 13 bases matching TRBD2. CDR3 length: 17 residues. J gave up 1 base and V 1 base, and 2 bases lay outside the gene matches. Germline assignment: CDR1 KGHSH and CDR2 LQKENI. The CDR3 spells CASSPRTSGSGTDTQYF. CDR3 DNA: TGTGCCAGCTCACCACGGACTAGCGGGAGCGGCACAGATACGCAGTATTTT.

J is TRBJ2-4 and V is TRBV19, with TRBD1 identical over 10 bases. V dropped 5 bases and J dropped 7; count of bases not matched to a gene: 8. This CDR3 region has 15 residues. Germline CDR1 LNHDA, CDR2 SQIVND (reference sequence). This CDR3 reads CASSARQGAWNIQYF. As DNA, the CDR3 is TGTGCCAGTAGTGCGCGACAGGGGGCCTGGAACATTCAGTACTTC.

The chain is built from TRBV7-6 and TRBJ2-7, with a possible D match to TRBD1 (6 bases). This CDR3 comprises 13 residues. Germline-derived CDR1 and CDR2 are SGHVS and FNYEAQ. V gave up 5 bases and J gave up 3 bases, with 11 bases separating them. The CDR3: CASSRDTFYEQYF. For the CDR3, the DNA is TGTGCCAGCAGCCGGGACACCTTCTACGAGCAGTACTTC.

The chain combines TRBV28 with TRBJ2-1; D possibly uses TRBD1 or TRBD2 (5 bases each). The germline V and J ends were trimmed by 10 bases and 9 bases, with 25 bases remaining between them. CDR3 length equals 15 residues. Germline-derived CDR1 and CDR2 are MDHEN and SYDVKM. The DNA for the CDR3 is TGTGCCACCATACCCGAGAGGGGCAGGGAAAGTGAGCAGTTCTTC. It codes for CATIPERGRESEQFF. Full variable domain (rest looked up from reference TRBV28 and TRBJ2-1): DVKVTQSSRYLVKRTGEKVFLECVQDMDHENMFWYRQDPGLGLRLIYFSYDVKMKEKGDIPEGYSVSREKKERFSLILESASTNQTSMYLCATIPERGRESEQFFGPGTRLTVL.

CDR3 region: CASSVGLWGYEQYF. CDR3 nucleotides: TGTGCCAGCAGCGTAGGTTTGTGGGGCTACGAGCAGTACTTC. The chain links TRBV7-2 to TRBJ2-7; no reliable D call. Deletions cut 5 bases from V and 3 bases from J, with 14 bases between. The CDR3 length is 14 residues. The germline gives CDR1 SGHTA, CDR2 FQGNSA.

The chain combines TRBV2 with TRBJ2-3; 12 nucleotides agree with TRBD2. This CDR3 contains 15 residues. The J segment lost 0 bases and the V segment lost 6 bases, leaving 1 base of the junction unmatched. Germline V gene sequence: CDR1 SNHLY, CDR2 FYNNEI. The CDR3 here is CASSTSGGSTDTQYF. For the CDR3, the DNA is TGTGCCAGCAGCACTAGCGGGGGGAGCACAGATACGCAGTATTTT.

In its sample, this clone was seen once. The chain joins TRBV6-6 to TRBJ1-2; tentatively, D is TRBD1 (6 bases). Trimming shortened V by 5 bases and J by 3 bases, and 19 bases separated the two germline ends. The length of the CDR3 is 16 residues. Germline V gives CDR1 MNHNY, CDR2 SVGAGI (reference sequence). The CDR3 region is CASSTRRDTADYGYTF. In DNA, the CDR3 is TGTGCCAGCAGTACCCGCCGGGACACAGCTGACTATGGCTACACCTTC.

The genes are TRBV4-1 and TRBJ1-6; 9 bases fit TRBD1. V lost 1 base and J lost 11; bases outside the gene matches: 21. The CDR3 is made up of 20 amino acids. Germline lookup yields CDR1 MGHRA and CDR2 YSYEKL. The CDR3 region is CASSQAWARARDRATAPLHF. Here the CDR3 DNA reads TGCGCCAGCAGCCAAGCCTGGGCTCGGGCCCGGGACAGGGCGACGGCACCCCTCCACTTT.

This rearrangement joins TRBV15 to TRBJ1-5; 8 bases align to TRBD1. CDR3 size: 16 residues. Germline values: CDR1 LNHNV, CDR2 YYDKDF (reference sequence). With V trimmed by 2 bases and J by 7 bases, 10 bases remained unmatched. This chain's CDR3 is CATSRTGQGLEQPQHF. The DNA of the CDR3 is TGTGCCACCAGCAGAACCGGACAGGGCCTGGAGCAGCCCCAGCATTTT.

This chain uses TRBV5-1 with TRBJ1-6; 7 positions match TRBD1. This CDR3 spans 14 amino acids. V was clipped by 4 bases and J by 5 bases; unmatched bases: 3. Per the germline V gene, CDR1 is SGHRS and CDR2 is YFSETQ. CDR3 sequence: CASSDRVDNSPLHF. In DNA, the CDR3 is TGCGCCAGCAGCGACAGGGTAGATAATTCACCCCTCCACTTT.

The V gene is TRBV6-6, the J gene TRBJ2-3; maybe TRBD2 (5 bases). CDR1 is MNHNY, CDR2 SVGAGI, per germline (reference sequence). The V and J ends lost 6 bases and 3 bases respectively, with 13 bases between them. CDR3 length equals 14 residues. CDR3 nucleotide sequence: TGTGCCAGCAGGACGGGGATAGGGACAGATACGCAGTATTTT. It translates to CASRTGIGTDTQYF.

The chain joins TRBV5-1 to TRBJ2-1; the D gene could be TRBD1 or TRBD2 (5 bases each). The V gene's germline CDR1 is SGHRS and CDR2 YFSETQ. The CDR3 is 16 amino acids. V was cut by 5 bases and J by 0 bases, with 15 bases left in between. This CDR3 reads CASRGTQGSSYNEQFF. The CDR3 coding sequence is TGCGCCAGCAGGGGGACCCAGGGTAGCTCCTACAATGAGCAGTTCTTC. Variable domain in full (rest from reference TRBV5-1 and TRBJ2-1): KAGVTQTPRYLIKTRGQQVTLSCSPISGHRSVSWYQQTPGQGLQFLFEYFSETQRNKGNFPGRFSGRQFSNSRSEMNVSTLELGDSALYLCASRGTQGSSYNEQFFGPGTRLTVL.

V gene TRBV7-8 combines with J gene TRBJ2-3; D gene ambiguous. The CDR3 totals 15 residues. The germline V gene encodes CDR1 SGHVS and CDR2 FQNEAQ. V was pared by 1 base and J by 2 bases, with 10 bases between. CDR3 nucleotides: TGTGCCAGCAGCTTAGGGGCACGAGCCACAGATACGCAGTATTTT. This translates into CASSLGARATDTQYF.

The chain links TRBV5-5 to TRBJ2-7; 8 bases are a match to TRBD1. The V gene's germline CDR1 is SGHKS and CDR2 YYEKEE (reference sequence). J gave up 2 bases and V 4 bases, and 2 bases lay outside the gene matches. The CDR3 runs to 13 residues. CDR3 DNA: TGTGCCAGCAGCCAACAGGGGGCCTACGAGCAGTACTTC. This codes for CASSQQGAYEQYF. The whole variable domain, remainder taken from reference TRBV5-5 and TRBJ2-7, is DAGVTQSPTHLIKTRGQQVTLRCSPISGHKSVSWYQQVLGQGPQFIFQYYEKEERGRGNFPDRFSARQFPNYSSELNVNALLLGDSALYLCASSQQGAYEQYFGPGTRLTVT.

As concerns this clone: Within the sample, other DNA sequences also encode this same CDR3. The chain is built from TRBV5-1 and TRBJ2-7; D not certain. The CDR3 consists of 14 residues. The ends were cut back, 4 bases at V and 5 bases at J, with 16 bases in the middle. Germline CDR1 is SGHRS and CDR2 is YFSETQ. This CDR3 reads CASSPGAGINEQYF. The DNA of the CDR3 is TGCGCCAGCAGCCCTGGAGCAGGCATCAACGAGCAGTACTTC.

The sample holds one count of this clone. The chain carries TRBV18 and TRBJ2-5; no clear D. Trimming left V 3 bases short and J 1 base short, with 12 bases between. Germline CDR1 and CDR2: KGHSH and LQKENI. The CDR3 loop spans 15 amino acids. In DNA form, the CDR3 reads TGTGCCAGCTCACCCCTTGGACGGGTCCAAGAGACCCAGTACTTC. It is translated as CASSPLGRVQETQYF. Using reference TRBV18 and TRBJ2-5 for the parts outside the CDR3, the full variable domain is NAGVMQNPRHLVRRRGQEARLRCSPMKGHSHVYWYRQLPEEGLKFMVYLQKENIIDESGMPKERFSAEFPKEGPSILRIQQVVRGDSAAYFCASSPLGRVQETQYFGPGTRLLVL.

The V gene is TRBV20-1, the J gene TRBJ2-7; D remains ambiguous. The length of the CDR3 is 11 residues. CDR1 and CDR2 (germline): DFQATT, SNEGSKA (reference sequence). V was trimmed by 3 bases and J by 7 bases, leaving 10 bases between them. The CDR3 DNA reads as TGCAGTGCTAGTCCAGGTCAGGAGCAGTACTTC. Its protein is CSASPGQEQYF.

The genes are TRBV30 and TRBJ1-2; D not certain. Germline V lookup: CDR1 GTSNPN, CDR2 SVGIG (reference sequence). This CDR3 spans 11 amino acids. With 7 bases removed from V and 4 bases from J, the gap between germline ends came to 10 bases. The CDR3 spells CASDRTYGYTF. DNA of the CDR3: TGTGCCTCAGACCGTACCTATGGCTACACCTTC.